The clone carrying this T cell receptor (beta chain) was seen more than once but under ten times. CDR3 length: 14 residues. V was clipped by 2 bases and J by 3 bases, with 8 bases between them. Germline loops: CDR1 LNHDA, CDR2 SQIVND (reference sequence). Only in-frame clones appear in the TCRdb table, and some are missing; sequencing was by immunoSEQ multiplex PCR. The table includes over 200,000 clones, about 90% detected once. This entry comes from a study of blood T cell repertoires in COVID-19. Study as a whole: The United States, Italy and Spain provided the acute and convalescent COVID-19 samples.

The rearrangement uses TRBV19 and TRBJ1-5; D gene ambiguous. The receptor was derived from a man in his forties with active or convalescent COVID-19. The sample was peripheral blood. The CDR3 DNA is TGTGCCAGTAGTATAACTCCCCCCAATCAGCCCCAGCATTTT. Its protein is CASSITPPNQPQHF.